This entry features one T cell receptor beta chain sequence. The target antigen is unknown. The sample belongs to a study of T cell responses to AZD1222 COVID-19 vaccine. This CDR3 is built from 16 residues. Sequencing used immunoSEQ multiplex PCR; TCRdb keeps in-frame clones, though not all of them. The table has approximately 130,000 clones, over 85% seen once. Points from the study as a whole: Seropositive status at baseline applied to only six AZD1222 recipients. Compared with day 0, the breadth and depth of the Spike-specific TCR repertoire rose significantly after two doses of AZD1222.

The clonotype originates from an adult in good health. The sample here was peripheral blood, taken on day 0 of AZD1222 vaccination. The chain couples TRBV21-1 to TRBJ2-3; the table's D call, TRBD1, has no DNA check behind it. TRBV21-1 is given as a pseudogene. CDR3 nucleotides: TGTGCCAGCAGCGCCCGACCACAGGGATCCACAGATACGCAGTATTTT. This gives the protein CASSARPQGSTDTQYF.